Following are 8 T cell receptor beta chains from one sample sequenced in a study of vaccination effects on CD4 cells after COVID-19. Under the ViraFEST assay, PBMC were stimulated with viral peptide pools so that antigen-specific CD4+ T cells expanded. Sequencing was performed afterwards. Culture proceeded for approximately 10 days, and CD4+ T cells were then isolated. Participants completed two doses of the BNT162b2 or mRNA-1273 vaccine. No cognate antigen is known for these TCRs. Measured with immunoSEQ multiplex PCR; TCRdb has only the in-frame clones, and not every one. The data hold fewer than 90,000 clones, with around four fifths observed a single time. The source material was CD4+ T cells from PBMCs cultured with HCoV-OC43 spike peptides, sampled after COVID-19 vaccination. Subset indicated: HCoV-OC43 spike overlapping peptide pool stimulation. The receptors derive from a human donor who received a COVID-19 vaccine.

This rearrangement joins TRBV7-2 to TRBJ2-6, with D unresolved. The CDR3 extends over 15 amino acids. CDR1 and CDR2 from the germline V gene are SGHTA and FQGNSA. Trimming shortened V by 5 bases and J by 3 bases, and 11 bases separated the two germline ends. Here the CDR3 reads CASSPRGLGANVLTF. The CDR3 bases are TGTGCCAGCAGCCCTAGAGGTCTTGGGGCCAACGTCCTGACTTTC.

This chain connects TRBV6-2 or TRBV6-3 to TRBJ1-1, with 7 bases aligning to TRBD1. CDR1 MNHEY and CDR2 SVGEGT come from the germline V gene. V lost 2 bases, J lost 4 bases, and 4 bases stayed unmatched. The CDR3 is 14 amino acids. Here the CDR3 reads CASSYQTGSTEAFF. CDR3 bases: TGTGCCAGCAGTTACCAGACAGGGAGCACTGAAGCTTTCTTT.

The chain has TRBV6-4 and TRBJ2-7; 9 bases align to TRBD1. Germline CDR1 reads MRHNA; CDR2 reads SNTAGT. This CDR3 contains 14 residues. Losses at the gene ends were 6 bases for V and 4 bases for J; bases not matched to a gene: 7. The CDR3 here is CASSAGQGRYEQYV. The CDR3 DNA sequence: TGTGCCAGCAGCGCCGGACAGGGGAGGTACGAGCAGTACGTC.

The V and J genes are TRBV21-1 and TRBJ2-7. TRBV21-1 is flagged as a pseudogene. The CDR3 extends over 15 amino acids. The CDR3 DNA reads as TGTGCCAGCAGCACCCGGGCCTCCGAATCCTACGAGCAGTACGTC. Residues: CASSTRASESYEQYV.

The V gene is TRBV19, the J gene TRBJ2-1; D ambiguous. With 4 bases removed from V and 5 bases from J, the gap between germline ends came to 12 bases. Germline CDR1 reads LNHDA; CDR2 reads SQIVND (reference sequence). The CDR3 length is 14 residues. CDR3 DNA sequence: TGTGCCAGTAGTACTCCCCAAATTCACAATGAGCAGTTCTTC. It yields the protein CASSTPQIHNEQFF. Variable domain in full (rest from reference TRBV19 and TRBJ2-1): DGGITQSPKYLFRKEGQNVTLSCEQNLNHDAMYWYRQDPGQGLRLIYYSQIVNDFQKGDIAEGYSVSREKKESFPLTVTSAQKNPTAFYLCASSTPQIHNEQFFGPGTRLTVL.

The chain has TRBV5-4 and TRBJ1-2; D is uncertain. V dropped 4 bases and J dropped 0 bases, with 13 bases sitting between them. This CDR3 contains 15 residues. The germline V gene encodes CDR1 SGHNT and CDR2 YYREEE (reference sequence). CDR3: CASSKSPGANYGYTF. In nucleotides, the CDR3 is TGTGCCAGCAGCAAATCTCCGGGCGCTAACTATGGCTACACCTTC.

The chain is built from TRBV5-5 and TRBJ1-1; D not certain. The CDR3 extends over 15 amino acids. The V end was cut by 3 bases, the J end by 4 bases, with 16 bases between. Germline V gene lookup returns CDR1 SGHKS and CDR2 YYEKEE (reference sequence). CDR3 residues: CASSSLTGWTTEAFF. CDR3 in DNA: TGTGCCAGCAGCTCCCTGACGGGGTGGACCACTGAAGCTTTCTTT.

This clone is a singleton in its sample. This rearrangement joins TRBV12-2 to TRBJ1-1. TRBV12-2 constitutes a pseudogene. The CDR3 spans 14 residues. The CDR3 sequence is CASRLPGIGTEAFF. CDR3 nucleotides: TGTGCAAGTCGCTTACCCGGGATTGGCACTGAAGCTTTCTTT.